This TCR beta chain was documented in a study of blood T cell repertoires in COVID-19. Germline CDR1 SNHLY, CDR2 FYNNEI. The V end lost 3 bases, the J end lost 6 bases, and 6 bases lay between the germline ends. The CDR3 totals 11 residues. Only in-frame clones appear in the TCRdb table, and some are missing; sequencing was by immunoSEQ multiplex PCR. The sample has 150,000 to 180,000 clones, roughly four fifths seen once. The chain has TRBV2 and TRBJ2-7; D uncertain. Material: peripheral blood. The TCR comes from a woman aged 60 to 75 with acute or convalescent COVID-19. CDR3 residues: CASSDPSEQYF. CDR3 DNA sequence: TGTGCCAGCAGTGATCCCTCCGAGCAGTACTTC. Together with reference TRBV2 and TRBJ2-7, the CDR3 gives the full variable domain: EPEVTQTPSHQVTQMGQEVILRCVPISNHLYFYWYRQILGQKVEFLVSFYNNEISEKSEIFDDQFSVERPDGSNFTLKIRSTKLEDSAMYFCASSDPSEQYFGPGTRLTVT.